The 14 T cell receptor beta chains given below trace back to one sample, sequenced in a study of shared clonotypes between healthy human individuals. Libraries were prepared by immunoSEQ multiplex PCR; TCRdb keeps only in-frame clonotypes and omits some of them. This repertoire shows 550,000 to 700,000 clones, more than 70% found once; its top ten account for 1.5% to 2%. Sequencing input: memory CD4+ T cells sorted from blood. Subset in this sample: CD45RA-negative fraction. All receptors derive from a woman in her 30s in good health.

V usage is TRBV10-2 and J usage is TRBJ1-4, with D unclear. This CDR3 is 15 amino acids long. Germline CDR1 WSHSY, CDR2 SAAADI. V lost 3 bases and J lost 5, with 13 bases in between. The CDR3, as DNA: TGCGCCAGCAGTGATTTTGGCACCCCGAATGAAAAACTGTTTTTT. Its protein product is CASSDFGTPNEKLFF.

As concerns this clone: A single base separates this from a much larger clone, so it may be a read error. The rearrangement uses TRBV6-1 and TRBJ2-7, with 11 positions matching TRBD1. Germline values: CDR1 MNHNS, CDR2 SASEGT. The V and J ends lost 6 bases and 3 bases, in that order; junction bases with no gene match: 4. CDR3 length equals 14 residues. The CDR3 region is CASSAGTGGYEQYF. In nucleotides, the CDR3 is TGTGCCAGCAGCGCCGGGACAGGGGGCTACGAGCAGTACTTC.

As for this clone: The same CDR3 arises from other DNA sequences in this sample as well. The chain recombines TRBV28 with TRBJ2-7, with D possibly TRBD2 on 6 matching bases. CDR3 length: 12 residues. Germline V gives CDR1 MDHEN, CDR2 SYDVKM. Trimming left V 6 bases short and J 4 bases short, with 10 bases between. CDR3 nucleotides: TGTGCCAGCAGCCGGGGAGGTTACGAGCAGTACTTC. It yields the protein CASSRGGYEQYF. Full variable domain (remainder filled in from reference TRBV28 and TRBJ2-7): DVKVTQSSRYLVKRTGEKVFLECVQDMDHENMFWYRQDPGLGLRLIYFSYDVKMKEKGDIPEGYSVSREKKERFSLILESASTNQTSMYLCASSRGGYEQYFGPGTRLTVT.

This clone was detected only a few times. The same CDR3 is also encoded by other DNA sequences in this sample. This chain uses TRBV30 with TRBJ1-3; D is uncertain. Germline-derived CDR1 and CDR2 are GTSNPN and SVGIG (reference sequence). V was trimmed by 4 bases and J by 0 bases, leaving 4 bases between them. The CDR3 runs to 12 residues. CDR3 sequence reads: CAWTGSGNTIYF. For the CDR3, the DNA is TGTGCCTGGACAGGCTCTGGAAACACCATATATTTT.

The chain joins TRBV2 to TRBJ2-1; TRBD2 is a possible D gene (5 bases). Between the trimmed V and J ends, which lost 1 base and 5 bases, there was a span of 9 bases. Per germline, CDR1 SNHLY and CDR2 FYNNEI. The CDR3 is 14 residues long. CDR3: CASSEVRGHNEQFF. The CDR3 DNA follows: TGTGCCAGCAGTGAAGTCCGGGGTCACAATGAGCAGTTCTTC.

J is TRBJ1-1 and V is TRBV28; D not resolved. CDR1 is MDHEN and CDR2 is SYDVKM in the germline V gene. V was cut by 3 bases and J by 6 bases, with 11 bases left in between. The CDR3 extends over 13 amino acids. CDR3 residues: CASSLWHDSEAFF. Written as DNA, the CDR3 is TGTGCCAGCAGTTTGTGGCATGACTCTGAAGCTTTCTTT.

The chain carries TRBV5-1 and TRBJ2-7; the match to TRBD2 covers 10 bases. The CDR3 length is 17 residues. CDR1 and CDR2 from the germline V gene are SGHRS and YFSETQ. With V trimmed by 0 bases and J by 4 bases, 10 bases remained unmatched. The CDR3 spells CASSLGSSGRRGYEQYF. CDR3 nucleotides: TGCGCCAGCAGCTTGGGGTCTAGCGGGAGAAGAGGTTACGAGCAGTACTTC.

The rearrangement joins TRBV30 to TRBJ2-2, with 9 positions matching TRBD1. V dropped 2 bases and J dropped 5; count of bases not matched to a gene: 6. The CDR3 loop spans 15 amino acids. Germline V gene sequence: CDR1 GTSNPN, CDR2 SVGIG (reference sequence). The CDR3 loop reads CAWSIGQGWTGELFF. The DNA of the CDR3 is TGTGCCTGGAGTATCGGACAGGGGTGGACCGGGGAGCTGTTTTTT.

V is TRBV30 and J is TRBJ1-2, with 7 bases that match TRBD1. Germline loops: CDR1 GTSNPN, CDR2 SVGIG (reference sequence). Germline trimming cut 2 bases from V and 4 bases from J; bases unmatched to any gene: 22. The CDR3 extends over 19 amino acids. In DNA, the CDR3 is TGTGCCTGGAGTCATAACGTCGGGACAGCGGTACTCTTGGGCTATGGCTACACCTTC. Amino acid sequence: CAWSHNVGTAVLLGYGYTF.

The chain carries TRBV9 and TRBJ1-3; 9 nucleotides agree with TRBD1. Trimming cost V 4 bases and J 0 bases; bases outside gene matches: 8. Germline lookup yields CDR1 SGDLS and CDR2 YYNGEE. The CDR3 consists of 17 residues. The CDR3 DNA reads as TGTGCCAGCAGCCAAGGACAGGGGATGAGCTCTGGAAACACCATATATTTT. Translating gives CASSQGQGMSSGNTIYF. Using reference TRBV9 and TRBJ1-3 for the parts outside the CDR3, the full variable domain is DSGVTQTPKHLITATGQRVTLRCSPRSGDLSVYWYQQSLDQGLQFLIQYYNGEERAKGNILERFSAQQFPDLHSELNLSSLELGDSALYFCASSQGQGMSSGNTIYFGEGSWLTVV.

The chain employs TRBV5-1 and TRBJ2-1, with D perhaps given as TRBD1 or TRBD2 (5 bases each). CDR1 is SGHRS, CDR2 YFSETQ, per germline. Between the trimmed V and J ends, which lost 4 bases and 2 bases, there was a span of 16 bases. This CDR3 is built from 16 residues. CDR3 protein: CASSPTGTSTYNEQFF. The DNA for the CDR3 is TGCGCCAGCAGCCCCACCGGGACGTCAACCTACAATGAGCAGTTCTTC.

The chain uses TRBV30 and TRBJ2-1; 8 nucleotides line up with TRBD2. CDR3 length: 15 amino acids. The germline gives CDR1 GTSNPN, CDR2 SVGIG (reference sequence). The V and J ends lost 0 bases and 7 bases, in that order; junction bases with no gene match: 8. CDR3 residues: CAWSVHIGLANEQFF. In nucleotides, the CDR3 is TGTGCCTGGAGTGTACATATAGGACTAGCAAATGAGCAGTTCTTC.

The CDR3 here is CASKAGGNTGELFF. The CDR3 coding sequence is TGTGCCAGCAAAGCGGGAGGTAACACCGGGGAGCTGTTTTTT. V gene TRBV2 combines with J gene TRBJ2-2, with 9 bases identical to TRBD2. The germline CDR1 and CDR2 sequences are SNHLY and FYNNEI. The CDR3 spans 14 residues. Trimming at V came to 7 bases and at J to 2 bases, leaving 2 bases not matched to a gene.

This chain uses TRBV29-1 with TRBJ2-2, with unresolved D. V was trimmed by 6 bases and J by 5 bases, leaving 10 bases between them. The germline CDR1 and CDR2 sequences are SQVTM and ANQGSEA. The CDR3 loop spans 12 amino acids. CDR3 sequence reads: CSVKGSTGELFF. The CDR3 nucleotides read TGCAGCGTGAAGGGTAGTACCGGGGAGCTGTTTTTT.